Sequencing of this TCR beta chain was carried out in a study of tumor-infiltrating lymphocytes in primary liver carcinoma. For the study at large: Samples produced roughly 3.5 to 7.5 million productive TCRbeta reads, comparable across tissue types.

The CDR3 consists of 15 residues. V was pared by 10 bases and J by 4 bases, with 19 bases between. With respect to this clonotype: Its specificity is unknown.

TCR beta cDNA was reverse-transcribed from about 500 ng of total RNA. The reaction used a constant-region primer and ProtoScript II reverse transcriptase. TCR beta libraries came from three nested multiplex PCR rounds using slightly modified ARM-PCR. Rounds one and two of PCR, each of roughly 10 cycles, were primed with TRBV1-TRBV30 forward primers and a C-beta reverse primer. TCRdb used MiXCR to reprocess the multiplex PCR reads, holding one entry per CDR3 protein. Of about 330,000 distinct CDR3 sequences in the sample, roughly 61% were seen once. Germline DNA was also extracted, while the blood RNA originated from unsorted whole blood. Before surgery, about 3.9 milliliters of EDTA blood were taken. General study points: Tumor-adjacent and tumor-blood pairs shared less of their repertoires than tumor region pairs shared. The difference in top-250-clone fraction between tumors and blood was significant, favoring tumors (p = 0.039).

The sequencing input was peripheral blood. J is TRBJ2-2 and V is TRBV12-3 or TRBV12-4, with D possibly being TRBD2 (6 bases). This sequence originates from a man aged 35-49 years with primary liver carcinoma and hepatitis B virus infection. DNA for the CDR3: TGTGCCAACAGGAAGGAGGGCCCGGGCACCGGGGAGCTGTTTTTT. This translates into CANRKEGPGTGELFF.